The 3 T cell receptor beta chains reported below all come from one sample, sequenced in a study of blood T cell repertoires in COVID-19. Profiling relied on immunoSEQ multiplex PCR, and the TCRdb table lists in-frame clones only, not all of them. Of some 200,000 clones listed, about 88% are singletons. Sequenced: peripheral blood. The receptors stem from a man aged 40-49 years with active or convalescent COVID-19.

The genes are TRBV11-2 and TRBJ2-5; D is unresolved. The CDR3 runs to 18 residues. Germline V CDR1 and CDR2: SGHAT, FQNNGV. Trimming took 2 bases from V and 5 from J, leaving 24 bases between them. CDR3 DNA sequence: TGTGCCAGCAGCTTAAGTAGGAGACTTTCCACAACCGGGGAGACCCAGTACTTC. Residues: CASSLSRRLSTTGETQYF.

This chain uses TRBV28 with TRBJ1-2; TRBD1 is a possible D gene (6 bases). V lost 6 bases and J lost 4, with 15 bases in between. The CDR3 consists of 14 residues. CDR1 and CDR2 from the germline V gene are MDHEN and SYDVKM. DNA of the CDR3: TGTGCCAGCAGGGGGGGGGCGTCCTCCTATGGCTACACCTTC. It is translated as CASRGGASSYGYTF.

CDR3: CASRRGTGTPLGHGYTF. As DNA, the CDR3 is TGTGCCAGCAGACGCGGGACAGGGACTCCACTCGGCCATGGCTACACCTTC. The rearrangement uses TRBV3-1 (or the pseudogene TRBV3-2) and TRBJ1-2; 9 bases fit TRBD1. This CDR3 contains 17 residues. The V gene's germline CDR1 is LGHDT and CDR2 YNNKEL (reference sequence). Trimming at V came to 6 bases and at J to 6 bases, leaving 17 bases not matched to a gene.